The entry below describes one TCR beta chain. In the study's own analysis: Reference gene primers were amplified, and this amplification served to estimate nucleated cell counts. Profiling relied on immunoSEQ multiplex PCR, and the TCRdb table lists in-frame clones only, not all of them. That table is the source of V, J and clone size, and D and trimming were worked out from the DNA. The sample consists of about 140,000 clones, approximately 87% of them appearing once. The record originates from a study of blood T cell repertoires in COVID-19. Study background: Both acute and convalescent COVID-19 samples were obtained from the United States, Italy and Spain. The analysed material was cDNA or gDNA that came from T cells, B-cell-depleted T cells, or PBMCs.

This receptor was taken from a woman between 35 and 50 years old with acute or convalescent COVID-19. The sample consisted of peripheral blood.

CDR3 amino acids: CASSLVGRITEAFF. CDR3 nucleotides: TGCGCCAGCAGCTTGGTGGGCCGGATCACTGAAGCTTTCTTT. This sequence joins TRBV5-1 and TRBJ1-1; D remains ambiguous. The CDR3 is 14 amino acids. The V and J ends lost 0 bases and 4 bases respectively, with 10 bases between them. Germline values: CDR1 SGHRS, CDR2 YFSETQ.